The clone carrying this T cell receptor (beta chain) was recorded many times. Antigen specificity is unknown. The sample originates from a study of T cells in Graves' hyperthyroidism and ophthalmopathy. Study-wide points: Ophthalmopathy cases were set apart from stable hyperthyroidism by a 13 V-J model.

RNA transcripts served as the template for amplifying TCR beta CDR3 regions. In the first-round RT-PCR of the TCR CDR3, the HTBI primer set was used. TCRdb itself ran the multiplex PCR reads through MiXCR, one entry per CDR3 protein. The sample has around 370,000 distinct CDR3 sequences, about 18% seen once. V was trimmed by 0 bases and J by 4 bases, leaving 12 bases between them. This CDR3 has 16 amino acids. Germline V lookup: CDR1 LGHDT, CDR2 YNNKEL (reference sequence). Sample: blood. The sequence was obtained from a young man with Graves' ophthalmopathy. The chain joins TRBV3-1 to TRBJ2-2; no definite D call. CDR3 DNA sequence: TGTGCCAGCAGCCAAGACTATCAGCCAGGCACCGGGGAGCTGTTTTTT. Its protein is CASSQDYQPGTGELFF.